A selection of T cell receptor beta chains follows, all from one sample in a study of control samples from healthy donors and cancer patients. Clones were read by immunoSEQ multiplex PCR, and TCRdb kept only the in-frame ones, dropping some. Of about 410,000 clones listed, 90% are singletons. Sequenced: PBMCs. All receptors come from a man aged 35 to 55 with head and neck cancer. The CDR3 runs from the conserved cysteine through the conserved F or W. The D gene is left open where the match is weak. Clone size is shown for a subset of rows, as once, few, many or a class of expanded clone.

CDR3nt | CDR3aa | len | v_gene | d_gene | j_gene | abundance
TGTGCCAGCAGTTTAAAAGGGCAGGGCTACGAGCAGTACTTC | CASSLKGQGYEQYF | 14 | TRBV27 | . | TRBJ2-7 | .
TGTGCCAGCAGGGACAGGGGCATAAGCAATCAGCCCCAGCATTTT | CASRDRGISNQPQHF | 15 | TRBV2 | TRBD1 | TRBJ1-5 | .
TGTGCCATCAGTGAGACTTACAAGGTTTCCTACAATGAGCAGTTCTTC | CAISETYKVSYNEQFF | 16 | TRBV10-3 | . | TRBJ2-1 | .
TGTGCCAGCAGTCCCGCGGCCAACACTGAAGCTTTCTTT | CASSPAANTEAFF | 13 | TRBV27 | . | TRBJ1-1 | .
TGTGCCTGGAGTGCCAGGGACTATGGCTACACCTTC | CAWSARDYGYTF | 12 | TRBV30 | . | TRBJ1-2 | .
TGTGCCAGCAGCGAGGGTACGAACGAAGCCAATGAAGCTTTCTTT | CASSEGTNEANEAFF | 15 | TRBV5-4 | . | TRBJ1-1 | .
TGTGCCAGCAGCGCCAGGCCCAACGAAAAACTGTTTTTT | CASSARPNEKLFF | 13 | TRBV9 | . | TRBJ1-4 | .
TGTGCCAGCAGTGCCTCTCCCGGGACAGGGAATGTCCGTTACGAGCAGTACTTC | CASSASPGTGNVRYEQYF | 18 | TRBV25-1 | TRBD1 | TRBJ2-7 | .
TGTGCCAGCAGCCGTAGGACGTTGACAGGGATTAGCAATCAGCCCCAGCATTTT | CASSRRTLTGISNQPQHF | 18 | TRBV27 | TRBD1 | TRBJ1-5 | .
TGTGCCAGCAGTTTATTTGGGGATCAGCCCCAGCATTTT | CASSLFGDQPQHF | 13 | TRBV27 | . | TRBJ1-5 | .
TGCGCCAGCAGCCAAGAAGGGTATTCGAACACTGAAGCTTTCTTT | CASSQEGYSNTEAFF | 15 | TRBV4-3 | . | TRBJ1-1 | .
TGTGCCAGCTCACCCGGGACATCGAACGAGCAGTACTTC | CASSPGTSNEQYF | 13 | TRBV18 | . | TRBJ2-7 | .
TGTGCCAGCAGCCAGAGGGAGATAAACACTGAAGCTTTCTTT | CASSQREINTEAFF | 14 | TRBV3-1/TRBV3-2 | . | TRBJ1-1 | .
TGTGCCAGCAGCCTTGACTTTAAGACAGGGCTTGATGAAGCTTTCTTT | CASSLDFKTGLDEAFF | 16 | TRBV21-1 | . | TRBJ1-1 | once
TGTGCCTGGAAAGGTCCCGCTACCTATAATTCACCCCTCCACTTT | CAWKGPATYNSPLHF | 15 | TRBV30 | . | TRBJ1-6 | .
TGTGCCAGCAGCCCCCTAGGGAATAGCAATCAGCCCCAGCATTTT | CASSPLGNSNQPQHF | 15 | TRBV7-2 | . | TRBJ1-5 | .
TGTGCCAGCAGTTTAGGGGGGGCTATGAACACTGAAGCTTTCTTT | CASSLGGAMNTEAFF | 15 | TRBV28 | . | TRBJ1-1 | .
TGTGCCAGCAGTTTATCAGGGGCCAATGAGCAGTTCTTC | CASSLSGANEQFF | 13 | TRBV28 | . | TRBJ2-1 | .
TGTGCCAGCAGCTTGGAAGACGGTGAGCAGTTCTTC | CASSLEDGEQFF | 12 | TRBV7-9 | . | TRBJ2-1 | .
TGTGCCAGCAGCGTAGTCGGGGGGAATAATTCACCCCTCCACTTT | CASSVVGGNNSPLHF | 15 | TRBV9 | . | TRBJ1-6 | once
TGTGCCAGCAGCTTAAGACAGGGACGCGGTCAGCCCCAGCATTTT | CASSLRQGRGQPQHF | 15 | TRBV7-6 | TRBD1 | TRBJ1-5 | .
TGTGCCAGCTCACCATCGGGACAGGAGAACTATGGCTACACCTTC | CASSPSGQENYGYTF | 15 | TRBV18 | TRBD1 | TRBJ1-2 | .
TGTGCCAGTAGTGTCAACTCAGGGACGGACTATGGCTACACCTTC | CASSVNSGTDYGYTF | 15 | TRBV19 | . | TRBJ1-2 | .
TGCGCCAGCAGTGGCGGCGGATACGAGCAGTACTTC | CASSGGGYEQYF | 12 | TRBV10-2 | . | TRBJ2-7 | .
TGTGCCAGCAGCTTAGTTTCCCACCAAGAGACCCAGTACTTC | CASSLVSHQETQYF | 14 | TRBV7-9 | . | TRBJ2-5 | .
TGTGCCAGCAGTTTTTCCGTGGCACAGGGCTTCTACGAGCAGTACTTC | CASSFSVAQGFYEQYF | 16 | TRBV27 | . | TRBJ2-7 | .
TGTGCCAGCAGTCCTGGGACAGGCAGCTCCTACGAGCAGTACTTC | CASSPGTGSSYEQYF | 15 | TRBV27 | TRBD1 | TRBJ2-7 | once
TGTGCTAGCAGCGGCCAGGGACAGGCAAACTATGGCTACACCTTC | CASSGQGQANYGYTF | 15 | TRBV7-7 | TRBD1 | TRBJ1-2 | .
TGTGCCAGCAGCCCCGTCCGGGGGGCAAACGAGCAGTACTTC | CASSPVRGANEQYF | 14 | TRBV7-8 | . | TRBJ2-7 | .
TGTGCCAGCAGCGTAGCTGTGCTTGGTAACGGTGGCTACACCTTC | CASSVAVLGNGGYTF | 15 | TRBV9 | . | TRBJ1-2 | .
TGTGCCAGCTCCGAAGGTGCGGAAGGGTACAATGAGCAGTTCTTC | CASSEGAEGYNEQFF | 15 | TRBV18 | . | TRBJ2-1 | .
TGTGCCTGGACAGGGGGAAACTATGGCTACACCTTC | CAWTGGNYGYTF | 12 | TRBV30 | TRBD1 | TRBJ1-2 | .
TGTGCCAGCAGCTCAACAGGTGGGGTCAAAGAGGAAAAACTGTTTTTT | CASSSTGGVKEEKLFF | 16 | TRBV7-2 | . | TRBJ1-4 | .
TGTGCCAGTAGTTCCCGAGGGAGCTCCTATAATTCACCCCTCCACTTT | CASSSRGSSYNSPLHF | 16 | TRBV19 | . | TRBJ1-6 | once
TGTGCCAGCAGCTTAGACAGGGGGTACAATGAGCAGTTCTTC | CASSLDRGYNEQFF | 14 | TRBV11-3 | TRBD1 | TRBJ2-1 | .
TGTGCCAGCAGACACCTAAGTGAAGCTTTCTTT | CASRHLSEAFF | 11 | TRBV6-5 | . | TRBJ1-1 | .
TGTGCCAGCAGTCAAAACTACAATGAGCAGTTCTTC | CASSQNYNEQFF | 12 | TRBV6-5 | . | TRBJ2-1 | .
TGTGCCAGCAGATCAGGGACAGGGGGAAGCTATGGCTACACCTTC | CASRSGTGGSYGYTF | 15 | TRBV6-5 | TRBD1 | TRBJ1-2 | .
TGTGCCAGCAGCTTAGCGTCCGACAGGGTGAAATTTTGGCCCCAGCATTTT | CASSLASDRVKFWPQHF | 17 | TRBV7-8 | TRBD1 | TRBJ1-5 | .
TGTGCCACCAGCAGAGGGGGGGTATCAACCTACGAGCAGTACTTC | CATSRGGVSTYEQYF | 15 | TRBV15 | . | TRBJ2-7 | .
TGCAGTGCTAGTAACTTGGGAACGAACACTGAAGCTTTCTTT | CSASNLGTNTEAFF | 14 | TRBV20-1 | . | TRBJ1-1 | once
TGTGCCAGCAGCGTCCACCCCGGGGAGACTAGCGCTTGGGGGGATACGCAGTATTTT | CASSVHPGETSAWGDTQYF | 19 | TRBV9 | TRBD2 | TRBJ2-3 | .
TGTGCCAGCAGCCCAATGCCCAGTAGAGGGTTGTTTTTT | CASSPMPSRGLFF | 13 | TRBV7-2 | . | TRBJ2-2 | .
TGTGCCAGCAGTTCCATGGCTCCCTACATGGAGACCCAGTACTTC | CASSSMAPYMETQYF | 15 | TRBV28 | . | TRBJ2-5 | .
TGCGCCAGCAGCCAAATTGGGGATGATACGCAGTATTTT | CASSQIGDDTQYF | 13 | TRBV4-1 | . | TRBJ2-3 | .
TGTGCCAGCAGTTACTCTGCCAACAACCCCTACAATGAGCAGTTCTTC | CASSYSANNPYNEQFF | 16 | TRBV6-2/TRBV6-3 | . | TRBJ2-1 | .
TGCGCCAGCAGCCCCCTAGCGGGAGGGGCCGAGACCCAGTACTTC | CASSPLAGGAETQYF | 15 | TRBV5-1 | TRBD2 | TRBJ2-5 | .
TGTGCCAGTAGTACCCCGGGACAGGGTACTTCACCCCTCCACTTT | CASSTPGQGTSPLHF | 15 | TRBV19 | TRBD1 | TRBJ1-6 | .
TGTGCCAGCAGCCGACAGCCAACGAACACTGAAGCTTTCTTT | CASSRQPTNTEAFF | 14 | TRBV7-3 | . | TRBJ1-1 | .
TGTGCCAGCAGTCGCGTTCAGGGTGATCAGCCCCAGCATTTT | CASSRVQGDQPQHF | 14 | TRBV28 | . | TRBJ1-5 | .
TGTGCCAGCACCCACGGTCGGGATACGCAGTATTTT | CASTHGRDTQYF | 12 | TRBV7-8 | . | TRBJ2-3 | .
TGTGCCATCAAAAGGACAGGGGGCATGGAGACCCAGTACTTC | CAIKRTGGMETQYF | 14 | TRBV7-9 | TRBD1 | TRBJ2-5 | once
TGTGCCAGCAGGGTGGGACAGCCCTTTGAAGCTTTCTTT | CASRVGQPFEAFF | 13 | TRBV6-5 | TRBD1 | TRBJ1-1 | once
TGTGCCAGTAGTAGGCCAAAAGGGAGTGCTGGAGAGACCCAGTACTTC | CASSRPKGSAGETQYF | 16 | TRBV19 | . | TRBJ2-5 | once
TGTGCCAGCAGCTTAGGCATGGGGGGGGCTAGCAATCAGCCCCAGCATTTT | CASSLGMGGASNQPQHF | 17 | TRBV11-2 | . | TRBJ1-5 | .
TGTGCCAGCAGACAAACTAGCGGGGGAGCCACAGATACGCAGTATTTT | CASRQTSGGATDTQYF | 16 | TRBV7-2 | TRBD2 | TRBJ2-3 | .
TGTGCCAGCAGTCTCTTACTAGCGGGACAGTTCTTC | CASSLLLAGQFF | 12 | TRBV28 | TRBD2 | TRBJ2-1 | .
TGTGCCAGTAGTATAGTTGGGGGTTACGAGCAGTACTTC | CASSIVGGYEQYF | 13 | TRBV19 | . | TRBJ2-7 | .